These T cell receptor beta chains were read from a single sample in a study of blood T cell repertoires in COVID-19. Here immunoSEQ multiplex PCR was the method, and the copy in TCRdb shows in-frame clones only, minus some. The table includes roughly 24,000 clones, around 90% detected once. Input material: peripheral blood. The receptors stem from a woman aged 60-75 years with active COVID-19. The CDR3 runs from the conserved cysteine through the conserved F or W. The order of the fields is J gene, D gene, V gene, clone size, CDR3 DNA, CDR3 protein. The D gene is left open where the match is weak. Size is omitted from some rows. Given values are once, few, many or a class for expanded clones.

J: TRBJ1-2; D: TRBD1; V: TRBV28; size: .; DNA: TGTGCCAGCAGTCCGACAGGGTATATTGGCTACACCTTC; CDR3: CASSPTGYIGYTF
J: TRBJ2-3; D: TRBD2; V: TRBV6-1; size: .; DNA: TGTGCCAGCAGTGAAGTCTCAGGGAGGGGCACAGATACGCAGTATTTT; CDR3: CASSEVSGRGTDTQYF
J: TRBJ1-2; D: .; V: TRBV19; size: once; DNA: TGTGCCAGTAGTATGAGATCCTATGGCTACACCTTC; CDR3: CASSMRSYGYTF
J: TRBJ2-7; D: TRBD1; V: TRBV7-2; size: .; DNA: TGTGCCAGCAGCTCCGGGGGGACAGGGGGTTACGAGCAGTACTTC; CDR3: CASSSGGTGGYEQYF
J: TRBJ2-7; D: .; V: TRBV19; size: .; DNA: TGTGCCAGCGGACAGTCCAGCGAGCAGTACTTC; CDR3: CASGQSSEQYF
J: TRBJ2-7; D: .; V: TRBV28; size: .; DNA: TGTGCGACGCAGCCGGCTACACTAGGCGAGCAGTACTTC; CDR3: CATQPATLGEQYF
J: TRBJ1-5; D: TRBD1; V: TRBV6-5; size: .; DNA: TGTGCCAGCAGACCACCAGGGGGGAGCAATCAGCCCCAGCATTTT; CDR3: CASRPPGGSNQPQHF
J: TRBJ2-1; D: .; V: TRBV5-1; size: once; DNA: TGCGCCAGCAGCTTGGAATTAGAAGAGCAGTTCTTC; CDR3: CASSLELEEQFF
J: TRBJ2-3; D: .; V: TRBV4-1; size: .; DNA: TGCGCCAGCAGCCAAGATCTGGCGGGGACGAGCACAGATACGCAGTATTTT; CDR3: CASSQDLAGTSTDTQYF
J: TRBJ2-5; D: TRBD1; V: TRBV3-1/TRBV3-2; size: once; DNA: TGTGCCAGCAGCCAAGCGACAGGGGGTGAGGAGACCCAGTACTTC; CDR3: CASSQATGGEETQYF